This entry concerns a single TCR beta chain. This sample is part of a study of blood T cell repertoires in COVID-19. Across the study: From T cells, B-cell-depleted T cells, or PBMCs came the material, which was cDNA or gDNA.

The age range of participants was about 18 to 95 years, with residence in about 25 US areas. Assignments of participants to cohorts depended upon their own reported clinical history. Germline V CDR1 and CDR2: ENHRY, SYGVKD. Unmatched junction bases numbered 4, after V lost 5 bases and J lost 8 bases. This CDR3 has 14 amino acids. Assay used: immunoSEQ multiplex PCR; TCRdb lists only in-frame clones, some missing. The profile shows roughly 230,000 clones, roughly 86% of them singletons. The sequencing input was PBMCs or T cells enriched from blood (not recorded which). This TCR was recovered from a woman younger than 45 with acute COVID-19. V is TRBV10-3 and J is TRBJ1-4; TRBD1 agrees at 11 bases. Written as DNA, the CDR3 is TGTGCCATCAGTATGGACAGGGGGCGCGAAAAACTGTTTTTT. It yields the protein CAISMDRGREKLFF.